This TCR beta chain was recorded in a study of metastatic and nonmetastatic thyroid tumors. Study findings and constraints: Within blood and tumor, benign nodules reportedly had significantly lower TCR beta diversity than malignant thyroid tumors did.

Original processing methods: Clinicopathological groups supplied CDR3 differences that were used to build a distant-metastasis classifier for papillary thyroid cancer. TCRdb re-called clones via MiXCR from the PCR reads. TCRdb's processing, not the authors', yielded these V and J calls. The table includes under 20,000 clones, 30% to 40% detected once. This clone has ten or more counts. Its antigen is not known. This may stem from a read error, because a much larger clone lies one nucleotide away. The CDR3 does not close with the conserved phenylalanine or tryptophan, likely indicating a read error. Trimming pared 7 bases from V and 9 bases from J, leaving 4 bases between. This CDR3 is built from 10 residues. Until they underwent thyroid surgery, no patient had received any treatment.

The TCR was taken from a female donor with papillary thyroid cancer or a benign thyroid nodule (not recorded which). Some clones in this sample may be carry-over from other donors' samples. This chain uses TRBV12-3 or TRBV12-4 with TRBJ1-6; D not resolved. The sample consisted of tumor tissue. CDR3 in DNA: TGTGCCAGCACGATTTCACCCCTCCACTCT. Translating gives CASTISPLHS.